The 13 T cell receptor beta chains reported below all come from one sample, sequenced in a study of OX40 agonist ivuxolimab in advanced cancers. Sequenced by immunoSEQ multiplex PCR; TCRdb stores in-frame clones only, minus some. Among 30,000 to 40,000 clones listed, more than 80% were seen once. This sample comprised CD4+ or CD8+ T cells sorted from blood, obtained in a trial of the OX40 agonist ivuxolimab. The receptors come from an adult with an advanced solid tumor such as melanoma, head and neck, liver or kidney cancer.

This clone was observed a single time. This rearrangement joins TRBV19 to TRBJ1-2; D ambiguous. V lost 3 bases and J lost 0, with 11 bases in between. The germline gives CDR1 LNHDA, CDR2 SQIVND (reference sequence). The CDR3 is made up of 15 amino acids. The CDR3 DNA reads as TGTGCCAGTAGTATGTCGGCCGGGACTAACTATGGCTACACCTTC. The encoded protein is CASSMSAGTNYGYTF.

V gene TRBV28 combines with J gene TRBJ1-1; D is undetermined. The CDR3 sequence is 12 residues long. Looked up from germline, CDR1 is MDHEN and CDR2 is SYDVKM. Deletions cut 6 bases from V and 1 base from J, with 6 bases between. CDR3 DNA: TGTGCCAGCAGGCAAAAGAACACTGAAGCTTTCTTT. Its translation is CASRQKNTEAFF.

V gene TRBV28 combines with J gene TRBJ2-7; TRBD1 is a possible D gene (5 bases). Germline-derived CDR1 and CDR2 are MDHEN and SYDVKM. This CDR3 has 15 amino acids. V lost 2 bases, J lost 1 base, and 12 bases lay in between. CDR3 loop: CASSLVGASSYEQYF. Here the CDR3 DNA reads TGTGCCAGCAGTTTAGTAGGGGCTTCATCCTACGAGCAGTACTTC. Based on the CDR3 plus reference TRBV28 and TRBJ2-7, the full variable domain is DVKVTQSSRYLVKRTGEKVFLECVQDMDHENMFWYRQDPGLGLRLIYFSYDVKMKEKGDIPEGYSVSREKKERFSLILESASTNQTSMYLCASSLVGASSYEQYFGPGTRLTVT.

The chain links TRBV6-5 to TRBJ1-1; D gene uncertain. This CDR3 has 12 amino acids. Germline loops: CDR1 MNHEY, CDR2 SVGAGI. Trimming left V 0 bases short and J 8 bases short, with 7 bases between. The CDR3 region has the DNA TGTGCCAGCAGTTACTCCTTCACAGAAGCTTTCTTT. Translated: CASSYSFTEAFF.

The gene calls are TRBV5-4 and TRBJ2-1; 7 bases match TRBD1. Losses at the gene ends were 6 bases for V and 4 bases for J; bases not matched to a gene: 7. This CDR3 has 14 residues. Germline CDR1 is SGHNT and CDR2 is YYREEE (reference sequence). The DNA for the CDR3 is TGTGCCAGCACCCGACAGGGCCCTTACAATGAGCAGTTCTTC. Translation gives CASTRQGPYNEQFF.

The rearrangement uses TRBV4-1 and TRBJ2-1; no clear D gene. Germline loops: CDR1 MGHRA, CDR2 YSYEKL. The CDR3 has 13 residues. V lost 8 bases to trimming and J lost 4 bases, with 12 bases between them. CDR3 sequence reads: CASARTSYNEQFF. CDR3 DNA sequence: TGCGCCAGCGCCCGGACCTCGTACAATGAGCAGTTCTTC.

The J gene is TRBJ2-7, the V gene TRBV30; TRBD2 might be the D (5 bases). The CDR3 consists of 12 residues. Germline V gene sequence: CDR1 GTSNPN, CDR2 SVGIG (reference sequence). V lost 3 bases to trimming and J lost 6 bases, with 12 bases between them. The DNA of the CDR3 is TGTGCCTGGAGCGACTACAACACCGAGCAGTACTTC. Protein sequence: CAWSDYNTEQYF.

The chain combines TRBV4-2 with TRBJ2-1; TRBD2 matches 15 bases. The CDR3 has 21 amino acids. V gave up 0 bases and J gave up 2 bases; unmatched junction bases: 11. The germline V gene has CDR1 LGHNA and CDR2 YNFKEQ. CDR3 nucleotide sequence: TGTGCCAGCAGCCAAGATTGGTGGACTAGCGGGGGGGATCGGACCTACAATGAGCAGTTCTTC. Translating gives CASSQDWWTSGGDRTYNEQFF.

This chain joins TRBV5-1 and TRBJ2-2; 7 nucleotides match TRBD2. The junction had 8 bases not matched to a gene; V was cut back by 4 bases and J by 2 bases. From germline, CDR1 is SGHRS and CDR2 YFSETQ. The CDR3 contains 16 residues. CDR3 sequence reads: CASSLWTSPNTGELFF. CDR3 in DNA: TGCGCCAGCAGCCTGTGGACTAGTCCTAACACCGGGGAGCTGTTTTTT.

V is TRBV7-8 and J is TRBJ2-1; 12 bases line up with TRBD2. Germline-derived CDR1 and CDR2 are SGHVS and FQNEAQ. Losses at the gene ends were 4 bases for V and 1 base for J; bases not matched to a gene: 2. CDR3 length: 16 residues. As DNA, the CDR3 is TGTGCCAGCAGCTGGACTAGCGGGAATTCCTACAATGAGCAGTTCTTC. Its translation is CASSWTSGNSYNEQFF. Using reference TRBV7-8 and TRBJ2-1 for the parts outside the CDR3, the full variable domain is GAGVSQSPRYKVAKRGQDVALRCDPISGHVSLFWYQQALGQGPEFLTYFQNEAQLDKSGLPSDRFFAERPEGSVSTLKIQRTQQEDSAVYLCASSWTSGNSYNEQFFGPGTRLTVL.

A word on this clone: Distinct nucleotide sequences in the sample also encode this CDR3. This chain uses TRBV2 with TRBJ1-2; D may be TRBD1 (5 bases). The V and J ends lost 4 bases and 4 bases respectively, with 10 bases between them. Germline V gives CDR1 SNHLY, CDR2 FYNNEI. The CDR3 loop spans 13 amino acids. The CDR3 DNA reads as TGTGCCAGCAGTGGAATTGGGGCCTATGGCTACACCTTC. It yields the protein CASSGIGAYGYTF.

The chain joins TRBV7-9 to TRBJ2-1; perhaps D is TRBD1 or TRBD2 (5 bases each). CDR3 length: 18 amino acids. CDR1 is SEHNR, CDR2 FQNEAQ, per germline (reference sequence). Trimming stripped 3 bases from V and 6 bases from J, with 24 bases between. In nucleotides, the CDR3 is TGTGCCAGCAGCTTCCGGACCCAGTTGGGGGTTCGGGGCAATGAGCAGTTCTTC. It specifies CASSFRTQLGVRGNEQFF.

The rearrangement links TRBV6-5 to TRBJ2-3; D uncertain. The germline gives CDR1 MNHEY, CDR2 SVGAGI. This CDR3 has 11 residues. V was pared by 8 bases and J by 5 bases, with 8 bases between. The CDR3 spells CASGNLDTQYF. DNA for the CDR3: TGTGCCAGCGGAAACCTAGATACGCAGTATTTT.